The 31 T cell receptor beta chains given below trace back to one sample, sequenced in a study of cytotoxic CD8 clonotypes in ibrutinib-treated CLL. The repertoire was sequenced with immunoSEQ multiplex PCR; TCRdb's copy has only in-frame clones and lacks some. The sample lists around 300,000 clones, 80% occurring once. The sample was PBMCs, taken before ibrutinib treatment. The source is a human donor with chronic lymphocytic leukemia.

This chain links TRBV14 with TRBJ2-1, with TRBD1 as a possible D gene (6 bases). CDR1 and CDR2 from the germline V gene are SGHDN and FVKESK. V was pared by 3 bases and J by 4 bases, with 13 bases between. CDR3 size: 15 residues. The CDR3 region is CASSQPGHKYNEQFF. The CDR3 DNA reads as TGTGCCAGCAGCCAGCCGGGACACAAATACAATGAGCAGTTCTTC.

Here the CDR3 reads CASSPLQGALTEAFF. In DNA, the CDR3 is TGCGCCAGCAGCCCATTACAGGGGGCGCTTACTGAAGCTTTCTTT. This sequence joins TRBV4-3 and TRBJ1-1; 9 nucleotides align to TRBD1. Germline lookup yields CDR1 LGHNA and CDR2 YSLEER. The CDR3 runs to 15 residues. The V and J ends lost 4 bases and 5 bases, in that order; junction bases with no gene match: 8.

Turning to this clone: At the DNA level, this CDR3 is encoded by other sequences in the same sample as well. CDR3 bases: TGTGCCAGCAGTGTAGCGGGAGCCTACGAGCAGTACTTC. Protein product: CASSVAGAYEQYF. The gene calls are TRBV25-1 and TRBJ2-7; 9 nucleotides align to TRBD2. Germline values: CDR1 MGHDK, CDR2 SYGVNS. This CDR3 contains 13 residues. The J segment lost 2 bases and the V segment lost 4 bases, leaving 0 bases of the junction unmatched.

V gene TRBV7-9 combines with J gene TRBJ2-7; 9 bases are shared with TRBD2. Germline assignment: CDR1 SEHNR and CDR2 FQNEAQ (reference sequence). The CDR3 extends over 16 amino acids. With V trimmed by 1 base and J by 6 bases, 10 bases remained unmatched. CDR3 DNA: TGTGCCAGCAGCTTAGGCGGGAGGGGCAGGGGAGCCGAGCAGTACTTC. Protein sequence: CASSLGGRGRGAEQYF. The whole variable domain, remainder taken from reference TRBV7-9 and TRBJ2-7, is DTGVSQNPRHKITKRGQNVTFRCDPISEHNRLYWYRQTLGQGPEFLTYFQNEAQLEKSRLLSDRFSAERPKGSFSTLEIQRTEQGDSAMYLCASSLGGRGRGAEQYFGPGTRLTVT.

The chain recombines TRBV18 with TRBJ2-1; 12 bases agree with TRBD2. Germline V CDR1 and CDR2: KGHSH, LQKENI. The CDR3 is 15 amino acids. V shed 5 bases and J 7 bases; nucleotides not matched to a gene: 6. CDR3 in DNA: TGTGCCAGCTCATTGACTAGCGGGAGTGATAATGAGCAGTTCTTC. It codes for CASSLTSGSDNEQFF.

The chain joins TRBV25-1 to TRBJ2-1; D is ambiguous. Germline-derived CDR1 and CDR2 are MGHDK and SYGVNS. V was cut by 6 bases and J by 4 bases, with 16 bases left in between. CDR3 length: 15 amino acids. CDR3 bases: TGTGCCAGCAGCAAGGGATCCCAGCTATACAATGAGCAGTTCTTC. The encoded protein is CASSKGSQLYNEQFF.

The gene calls are TRBV5-1 and TRBJ2-5, with D perhaps matching TRBD2 (6 bases). Germline V CDR1 and CDR2: SGHRS, YFSETQ. CDR3 length: 14 residues. V lost 3 bases to trimming and J lost 3 bases, with 12 bases between them. The CDR3 DNA follows: TGCGCCAGCAGCTCCCCGGGGGTGGAAGAGACCCAGTACTTC. Translating gives CASSSPGVEETQYF.

The CDR3, as DNA: TGTGCCAGCAGACGTCATGACACTACCTTGGGTGAGCAGTACTTC. This gives the protein CASRRHDTTLGEQYF. This chain uses TRBV16 with TRBJ2-7; D ambiguous. Between the trimmed V and J ends, which lost 6 bases and 7 bases, there was a span of 22 bases. Germline V lookup: CDR1 KGHSY, CDR2 FQNENV. The CDR3 loop spans 15 amino acids.

The rearrangement uses TRBV7-6 and TRBJ1-1; a weak D match, TRBD1 (5 bases). This CDR3 is 14 amino acids long. The V and J ends lost 4 bases and 0 bases respectively, with 9 bases between them. Germline V gene data show CDR1 as SGHVS and CDR2 as FNYEAQ. In DNA, the CDR3 is TGTGCCAGCAGCTCATTGGGGGTGAACACTGAAGCTTTCTTT. The encoded protein is CASSSLGVNTEAFF. The full variable domain, in which reference TRBV7-6 and TRBJ1-1 provide the parts outside the CDR3, is GAGVSQSPRYKVTKRGQDVALRCDPISGHVSLYWYRQALGQGPEFLTYFNYEAQQDKSGLPNDRFSAERPEGSISTLTIQRTEQRDSAMYRCASSSLGVNTEAFFGQGTRLTVV.

DNA for the CDR3: TGTGCCAGCGACGGACAGGGGTTTGGTACTGAAGCTTTCTTT. Amino acid sequence: CASDGQGFGTEAFF. The J gene is TRBJ1-1, the V gene TRBV2; 9 bases are shared with TRBD1. The germline V gene encodes CDR1 SNHLY and CDR2 FYNNEI. This CDR3 spans 14 amino acids. V was pared by 8 bases and J by 5 bases, with 9 bases of the junction left unmatched.

The chain recombines TRBV10-2 with TRBJ1-5, with a weak D call TRBD1 (5 bases). Trimming removed 6 bases at V and 0 bases at J, with 18 bases between. The CDR3 is made up of 17 amino acids. Germline V CDR1 and CDR2: WSHSY, SAAADI. CDR3 nucleotides: TGCGCCAGCAGACCAGAAAACCGGGACGGTAGCAATCAGCCCCAGCATTTT. This translates into CASRPENRDGSNQPQHF.

V is TRBV27 and J is TRBJ2-7, with D possibly being TRBD1 (6 bases). Trimming pared 3 bases from V and 1 base from J, leaving 13 bases between. Per the germline V gene, CDR1 is MNHEY and CDR2 is SMNVEV (reference sequence). The CDR3 length is 15 residues. The CDR3, as DNA: TGTGCCAGCAGTTTGGTGGCAAGGGGGTCCTACGAGCAGTACTTC. It specifies CASSLVARGSYEQYF.

This chain links TRBV5-1 with TRBJ2-1; either TRBD1 or TRBD2 may supply D (6 bases each). With 6 bases removed from V and 2 bases from J, the gap between germline ends came to 18 bases. This CDR3 has 16 residues. Germline CDR1 reads SGHRS; CDR2 reads YFSETQ. As DNA, the CDR3 is TGCGCCAGCAAGTCGGGGGACATTATAGCCTACAATGAGCAGTTCTTC. Protein product: CASKSGDIIAYNEQFF. The entire variable domain, with the rest obtained from reference TRBV5-1 and TRBJ2-1, is as follows: KAGVTQTPRYLIKTRGQQVTLSCSPISGHRSVSWYQQTPGQGLQFLFEYFSETQRNKGNFPGRFSGRQFSNSRSEMNVSTLELGDSALYLCASKSGDIIAYNEQFFGPGTRLTVL.

This clone was seen once. The chain uses TRBV11-3 and TRBJ2-2; possible D gene TRBD2, 6 bases. The CDR3 is made up of 16 amino acids. The germline V gene encodes CDR1 SGHNT and CDR2 YENEEA. The V end was cut by 4 bases, the J end by 1 base, with 13 bases between. The chain's CDR3 is CASSSITSRNTGELFF. CDR3 in DNA: TGTGCCAGCAGCTCCATTACTAGCAGGAACACCGGGGAGCTGTTTTTT.

The genes are TRBV20-1 and TRBJ2-7; D is ambiguous. Germline V gene data show CDR1 as DFQATT and CDR2 as SNEGSKA (reference sequence). Trimming took off 3 bases at V and 2 bases at J, with 2 bases between the two ends. This CDR3 has 10 residues. The CDR3 protein is CSARTYEQYF. DNA for the CDR3: TGCAGTGCTAGGACCTACGAGCAGTACTTC.

The chain is built from TRBV10-1 and TRBJ2-7, with D perhaps TRBD2 (6 bases). The CDR3 is made up of 14 amino acids. CDR1 and CDR2 from the germline V gene are WNHNN and SYGVQD (reference sequence). The V and J ends lost 0 bases and 6 bases respectively, with 12 bases between them. This chain's CDR3 is CASSESRLATEQYF. DNA for the CDR3: TGCGCCAGCAGTGAGTCTCGTCTAGCGACCGAGCAGTACTTC.

In this sample, this clone turned up a few times. The CDR3 sequence: CASSDRDTYSGANVLTF. CDR3 nucleotides: TGTGCCAGCAGTGACCGGGACACTTACTCTGGGGCCAACGTCCTGACTTTC. The chain is built from TRBV25-1 and TRBJ2-6, with D maybe TRBD1 (6 bases). This CDR3 comprises 17 residues. Trimming left V 3 bases short and J 0 bases short, with 12 bases between. Germline V gives CDR1 MGHDK, CDR2 SYGVNS.

This clone was recorded a few times. CDR3 residues: CASSVGTGVGETQYF. Written as DNA, the CDR3 is TGTGCCAGCAGTGTTGGGACAGGGGTTGGGGAGACCCAGTACTTC. J is TRBJ2-5 and V is TRBV2; 10 bases map to TRBD1. The V segment lost 4 bases and the J segment 5 bases; nucleotides outside the gene matches: 7. Germline CDR1 is SNHLY and CDR2 is FYNNEI. CDR3 length equals 15 residues.

The J gene is TRBJ1-2, the V gene TRBV5-1; D may be TRBD1 (6 bases). Germline CDR1 SGHRS, CDR2 YFSETQ. Trimming stripped 4 bases from V and 2 bases from J, with 12 bases between. This CDR3 has 14 residues. The CDR3 nucleotides are TGCGCCAGCAGCCCTTGGACAGAAAACTATGGCTACACCTTC. It yields the protein CASSPWTENYGYTF.

This clone has a single count. The rearrangement joins TRBV18 to TRBJ1-5, with TRBD1 matching over 8 bases. The V segment lost 4 bases and the J segment 4 bases; nucleotides outside the gene matches: 6. Per the germline V gene, CDR1 is KGHSH and CDR2 is LQKENI. The CDR3 consists of 15 residues. For the CDR3, the DNA is TGTGCCAGCTCACAGGGGACAGGAATGAATCAGCCCCAGCATTTT. It encodes CASSQGTGMNQPQHF.

CDR3 loop: CAWAGHEQFF. CDR3 coding DNA: TGTGCCTGGGCTGGACATGAGCAGTTCTTC. The chain links TRBV30 to TRBJ2-1, with unresolved D. Trimming pared 5 bases from V and 8 bases from J, leaving 7 bases between. The germline gives CDR1 GTSNPN, CDR2 SVGIG (reference sequence). This CDR3 is built from 10 residues. Full variable domain (outside the CDR3, taken from reference TRBV30 and TRBJ2-1): SQTIHQWPATLVQPVGSPLSLECTVEGTSNPNLYWYRQAAGRGLQLLFYSVGIGQISSEVPQNLSASRPQDRQFILSSKKLLLSDSGFYLCAWAGHEQFFGPGTRLTVL.

This chain links TRBV7-9 with TRBJ2-5, with TRBD2 identical over 15 bases. The CDR3 totals 16 residues. Germline lookup yields CDR1 SEHNR and CDR2 FQNEAQ (reference sequence). The V segment lost 5 bases and the J segment 5 bases; nucleotides outside the gene matches: 6. CDR3 in amino acids: CASSQGLAGGPETQYF. DNA of the CDR3: TGTGCCAGCAGCCAAGGACTAGCGGGAGGGCCGGAGACCCAGTACTTC. The full variable domain, rest sourced from reference TRBV7-9 and TRBJ2-5, is DTGVSQNPRHKITKRGQNVTFRCDPISEHNRLYWYRQTLGQGPEFLTYFQNEAQLEKSRLLSDRFSAERPKGSFSTLEIQRTEQGDSAMYLCASSQGLAGGPETQYFGPGTRLLVL.

Only a few counts were recorded for this clone. DNA for the CDR3: TGTGCCAGCAGTTGGGACAGGGGGAACACCGGGGAGCTGTTTTTT. Residues: CASSWDRGNTGELFF. This chain connects TRBV6-6 to TRBJ2-2; 10 bases map to TRBD1. CDR3 size: 15 residues. Germline CDR1 MNHNY, CDR2 SVGAGI (reference sequence). V shed 4 bases, J shed 1 base, and the junction held 0 bases outside the gene matches.

The V gene is TRBV28, the J gene TRBJ2-1; TRBD2 matches 9 bases. The CDR3 totals 16 residues. Per germline, CDR1 MDHEN and CDR2 SYDVKM. The trim removed 1 base at V and 6 bases at J, leaving 7 bases unmatched. In DNA form, the CDR3 reads TGTGCCAGCAGTTTATCACCGGGACTAGCCGCCAATGAGCAGTTCTTC. Protein sequence: CASSLSPGLAANEQFF.

The chain carries TRBV5-4 and TRBJ2-2; TRBD1 might be the D (6 bases). The CDR3 covers 16 residues. Trimming took off 0 bases at V and 0 bases at J, with 9 bases between the two ends. Germline V gene lookup returns CDR1 SGHNT and CDR2 YYREEE (reference sequence). CDR3 in amino acids: CASSLGTVANTGELFF. The CDR3 DNA is TGTGCCAGCAGCTTGGGGACAGTCGCGAACACCGGGGAGCTGTTTTTT.

V is TRBV7-2 and J is TRBJ1-4; a possible D gene is TRBD1 (5 bases). V was pared by 2 bases and J by 2 bases, with 9 bases between. The CDR3 runs to 15 residues. Germline lookup yields CDR1 SGHTA and CDR2 FQGNSA. CDR3 region: CASSLWGGTNEKLFF. The CDR3 nucleotides are TGTGCCAGCAGCTTATGGGGCGGCACTAATGAAAAACTGTTTTTT.

The rearrangement joins TRBV2 to TRBJ1-1; TRBD1 matches 8 bases. The CDR3 length is 12 residues. Looked up from germline, CDR1 is SNHLY and CDR2 is FYNNEI. J gave up 6 bases and V 6 bases, and 3 bases lay outside the gene matches. This chain's CDR3 is CASRWTGPEAFF. CDR3 DNA: TGTGCCAGCAGATGGACAGGGCCTGAAGCTTTCTTT. Full variable domain (remainder filled in from reference TRBV2 and TRBJ1-1): EPEVTQTPSHQVTQMGQEVILRCVPISNHLYFYWYRQILGQKVEFLVSFYNNEISEKSEIFDDQFSVERPDGSNFTLKIRSTKLEDSAMYFCASRWTGPEAFFGQGTRLTVV.

The chain is built from TRBV4-3 and TRBJ2-4; D possibly corresponds to TRBD2 (6 bases). The CDR3 has 15 amino acids. With 0 bases removed from V and 8 bases from J, the gap between germline ends came to 14 bases. Germline CDR1 and CDR2: LGHNA and YSLEER. The CDR3 loop reads CASSQDRTSLHIQYF. The DNA of the CDR3 is TGCGCCAGCAGCCAAGATCGTACTAGCTTGCACATTCAGTACTTC.

The chain has TRBV7-2 and TRBJ2-7; D possibly uses TRBD1 or TRBD2 (5 bases each). The germline CDR1 and CDR2 sequences are SGHTA and FQGNSA. The ends were cut back, 0 bases at V and 4 bases at J, with 13 bases in the middle. This CDR3 is 15 amino acids long. For the CDR3, the DNA is TGTGCCAGCAGCTTAGCGGGTCGGGGCGGATACGAGCAGTACTTC. Encoded protein: CASSLAGRGGYEQYF. Looking up the rest from reference TRBV7-2 and TRBJ2-7 gives the full variable domain: GAGVSQSPSNKVTEKGKDVELRCDPISGHTALYWYRQSLGQGLEFLIYFQGNSAPDKSGLPSDRFSAERTGGSVSTLTIQRTQQEDSAVYLCASSLAGRGGYEQYFGPGTRLTVT.

The chain combines TRBV5-1 with TRBJ1-1; the D gene is possibly TRBD1 (5 bases). The germline V and J ends were trimmed by 0 bases and 8 bases, with 11 bases remaining between them. The CDR3 covers 13 residues. The germline CDR1 and CDR2 sequences are SGHRS and YFSETQ. The DNA for the CDR3 is TGCGCCAGCAGCTTGGCCGGGGGAAGGGAAGCTTTCTTT. Residues: CASSLAGGREAFF.

The rearrangement joins TRBV30 to TRBJ2-5, with 8 bases identical to TRBD2. The CDR3 extends over 14 amino acids. Trimming took 0 bases from V and 2 from J; bases not matched to a gene: 2. The germline gives CDR1 GTSNPN, CDR2 SVGIG (reference sequence). DNA for the CDR3: TGTGCCTGGAGTGTACGCGGGGGGCAAGAGACCCAGTACTTC. Amino acids: CAWSVRGGQETQYF. The full variable domain, with the rest looked up from reference TRBV30 and TRBJ2-5, is SQTIHQWPATLVQPVGSPLSLECTVEGTSNPNLYWYRQAAGRGLQLLFYSVGIGQISSEVPQNLSASRPQDRQFILSSKKLLLSDSGFYLCAWSVRGGQETQYFGPGTRLLVL.